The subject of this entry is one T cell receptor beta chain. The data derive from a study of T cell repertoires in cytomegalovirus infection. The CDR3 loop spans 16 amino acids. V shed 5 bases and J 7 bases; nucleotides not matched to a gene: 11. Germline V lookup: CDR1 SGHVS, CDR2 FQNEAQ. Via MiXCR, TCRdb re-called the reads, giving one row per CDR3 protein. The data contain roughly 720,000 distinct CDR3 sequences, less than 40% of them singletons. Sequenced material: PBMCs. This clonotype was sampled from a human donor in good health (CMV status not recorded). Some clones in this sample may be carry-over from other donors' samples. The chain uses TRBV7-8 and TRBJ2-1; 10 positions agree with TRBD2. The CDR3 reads CASSPYGGLALNEQFF. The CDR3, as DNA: TGTGCCAGCAGCCCCTACGGGGGACTAGCGCTTAATGAGCAGTTCTTC.